The T cell receptor (beta chain) under discussion was sequenced for a study of blood T cells in healthy people across ages. Broader study findings: It was not known whether donors were CMV positive (a possible confounder of expanded clonotype changes).

Points on this clonotype: Its antigen is as yet unknown.

A J-beta primer mix and a sample-barcoded 5' primer were used in a second PCR of roughly 6 to 12 cycles. The yield of each sample was at least 2.5 million CDR3-containing paired-end reads. TCRdb re-called the 5' RACE reads with MiXCR, one entry per CDR3 protein. The profile shows hundreds of thousands of distinct CDR3 sequences, about 30% of them singletons. The sequenced sample consisted of blood. The receptor's source is a woman over 75 in good health.

CDR3 nucleotides: TGCAGTGCTAGATGGGAGCGGGGGGGCACAGATACGCAGTATTTT. This encodes CSARWERGGTDTQYF. This chain uses TRBV20-1 with TRBJ2-3; 9 bases line up with TRBD2. Trimming cost V 2 bases and J 1 base; bases outside gene matches: 4. The germline V gene has CDR1 DFQATT and CDR2 SNEGSKA (reference sequence). This CDR3 has 15 amino acids.